This T cell receptor (beta chain) came from a study of T cells in Graves' hyperthyroidism and ophthalmopathy. RNA transcripts provided the source from which TCR beta CDR3 regions were amplified. Initially, a first-round RT-PCR of the TCR CDR3 employed the HTBI primer set. TCRdb recomputed calls from the multiplex PCR reads with MiXCR, one row per CDR3 protein. The table lists around 380,000 distinct CDR3 sequences, 13% of them singletons, with roughly 20% in the top ten. This CDR3 region has 16 residues. Losses at the gene ends were 4 bases for V and 7 bases for J; bases not matched to a gene: 10. Looked up from germline, CDR1 is GTSNPN and CDR2 is SVGIG (reference sequence). Exclusion followed for patients with uncontrolled infection, other autoimmune disease, pregnancy or lactation. This clonotype was seen a few times.

Material for sequencing was blood. The chain joins TRBV30 to TRBJ2-1; 13 bases fit TRBD2. The TCR comes from a man under 40 with Graves' hyperthyroidism that later progressed to Graves' ophthalmopathy. The CDR3 sequence: CAWTALLAGGRNEQFF. CDR3 nucleotides: TGTGCCTGGACCGCCTTACTAGCGGGGGGGAGAAATGAGCAGTTCTTC.